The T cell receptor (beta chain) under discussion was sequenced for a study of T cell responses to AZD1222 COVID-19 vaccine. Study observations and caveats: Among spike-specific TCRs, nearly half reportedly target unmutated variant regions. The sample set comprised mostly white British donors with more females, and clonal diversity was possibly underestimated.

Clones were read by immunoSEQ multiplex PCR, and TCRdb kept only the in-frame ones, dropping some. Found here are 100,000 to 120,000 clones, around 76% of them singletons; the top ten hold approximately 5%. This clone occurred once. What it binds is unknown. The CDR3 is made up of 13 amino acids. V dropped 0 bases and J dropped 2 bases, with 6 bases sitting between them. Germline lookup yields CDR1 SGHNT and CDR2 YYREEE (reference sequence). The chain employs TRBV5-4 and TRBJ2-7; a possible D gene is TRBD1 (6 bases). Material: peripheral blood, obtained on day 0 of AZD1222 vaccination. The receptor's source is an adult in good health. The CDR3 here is CASSLGGPYEQYF. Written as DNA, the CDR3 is TGTGCCAGCAGCTTGGGGGGGCCCTACGAGCAGTACTTC.